This T cell receptor beta chain was observed in a study of OX40 agonist ivuxolimab in advanced cancers. V was shortened by 0 bases and J by 6 bases, with 15 bases between the two germline ends. The V gene's germline CDR1 is SGHRS and CDR2 YFSETQ. The CDR3 has 15 residues. This clone qualifies as medium-sized. No antigen is known for it. Method: immunoSEQ multiplex PCR; TCRdb's copy keeps in-frame clones and lacks some. The sample holds some 76,000 clones, approximately 86% seen once. Whole-study results and caveats: The study found among the lowest clonal expansion in partial responders at 0.1-3.0 mg/kg. Relative to CD4+, CD8+ T cells held more expanded clones on average. At doses 0.1 to 3.0 mg/kg, CD4+ and CD8+ clones expanded.

The genes are TRBV5-1 and TRBJ1-2, with D perhaps matching TRBD1 (5 bases). The sample in question was CD4+ or CD8+ T cells sorted from blood, obtained in a trial of the OX40 agonist ivuxolimab. The clonotype originates from an adult with an advanced solid tumor such as melanoma, head and neck, liver or kidney cancer. DNA of the CDR3: TGCGCCAGCAGCTTGGCCTTGGGGCAGCTGGATGGCTACACCTTC. It yields the protein CASSLALGQLDGYTF.